The 10 T cell receptor beta chains below come from one sample, sequenced in a study of blood T cell repertoires in COVID-19. Measured with immunoSEQ multiplex PCR; TCRdb has only the in-frame clones, and not every one. The table records approximately 220,000 clones, about 87% of them present only once. The specimen sequenced was PBMCs or T cells enriched from blood (not recorded which). These receptors originate from a man between 25 and 39 years old who had recovered from COVID-19.

CDR3 amino acids: CASSATTVDGYTF. CDR3 sequence (DNA): TGTGCCAGCTCAGCTACGACAGTTGATGGCTACACCTTC. V is TRBV18 and J is TRBJ1-2; tentative D call: TRBD1 (5 bases). This CDR3 is 13 amino acids long. V gave up 5 bases and J gave up 6 bases, with 13 bases separating them. Germline V lookup: CDR1 KGHSH, CDR2 LQKENI.

The chain joins TRBV11-2 to TRBJ1-1; weak D call: TRBD1 (5 bases). V lost 0 bases and J 5 bases, leaving 13 bases between the germline ends. There are 15 residues in the CDR3. Germline V gene data show CDR1 as SGHAT and CDR2 as FQNNGV. In nucleotides, the CDR3 is TGTGCCAGCAGCTTAGAGCGGGGCCTCCAAACTGAAGCTTTCTTT. Its translation is CASSLERGLQTEAFF.

This clone has just one count. This chain joins TRBV11-2 and TRBJ1-1; a weak D match, TRBD1 (5 bases). The CDR3 totals 15 residues. The ends were cut back, 2 bases at V and 0 bases at J, with 10 bases in the middle. Germline CDR1 is SGHAT and CDR2 is FQNNGV. CDR3 sequence (DNA): TGTGCCAGCAGCTTAACAGGCCCCATGAACACTGAAGCTTTCTTT. As protein: CASSLTGPMNTEAFF. Together with reference TRBV11-2 and TRBJ1-1, the CDR3 gives the full variable domain: EAGVAQSPRYKIIEKRQSVAFWCNPISGHATLYWYQQILGQGPKLLIQFQNNGVVDDSQLPKDRFSAERLKGVDSTLKIQPAKLEDSAVYLCASSLTGPMNTEAFFGQGTRLTVV.

This chain links TRBV12-3 or TRBV12-4 with TRBJ2-7; D is unresolved. The CDR3 is made up of 11 amino acids. The germline V and J ends were trimmed by 5 bases and 3 bases, with 5 bases remaining between them. CDR3 residues: CASSPRYEQYF. The CDR3 nucleotides are TGTGCCAGCAGTCCCCGCTACGAGCAGTACTTC.

This clone has just a few counts. The genes are TRBV19 and TRBJ2-3, with a possible D match to TRBD2 (7 bases). The CDR3 totals 13 residues. Trimming cost V 6 bases and J 2 bases, with 9 bases left between them. Per germline, CDR1 LNHDA and CDR2 SQIVND (reference sequence). CDR3 region: CASRAGHTDTQYF. CDR3 in DNA: TGTGCCAGTAGAGCGGGACACACAGATACGCAGTATTTT. Full variable domain (rest looked up from reference TRBV19 and TRBJ2-3): DGGITQSPKYLFRKEGQNVTLSCEQNLNHDAMYWYRQDPGQGLRLIYYSQIVNDFQKGDIAEGYSVSREKKESFPLTVTSAQKNPTAFYLCASRAGHTDTQYFGPGTRLTVL.

The V gene is TRBV5-4, the J gene TRBJ2-7, with 14 bases fitting TRBD2. V lost 4 bases to trimming and J lost 6 bases; unmatched junction nucleotides: 12. CDR3 length: 17 amino acids. In germline, CDR1 is SGHNT, CDR2 YYREEE (reference sequence). Here the CDR3 reads CASSAGTSGRRTIEQYF. In nucleotides, the CDR3 is TGTGCCAGCAGCGCCGGGACTAGCGGGAGACGTACGATCGAGCAGTACTTC. The full variable domain, rest sourced from reference TRBV5-4 and TRBJ2-7, is ETGVTQSPTHLIKTRGQQVTLRCSSQSGHNTVSWYQQALGQGPQFIFQYYREEENGRGNFPPRFSGLQFPNYSSELNVNALELDDSALYLCASSAGTSGRRTIEQYFGPGTRLTVT.

The gene calls are TRBV7-6 and TRBJ2-4; D perhaps matches TRBD1 (6 bases). In germline, CDR1 is SGHVS, CDR2 FNYEAQ. The CDR3 totals 20 residues. V lost 1 base and J 2 bases, leaving 24 bases between the germline ends. The CDR3 region is CASSLGAAGALNPTKNIQYF. CDR3 DNA sequence: TGTGCCAGCAGCTTAGGAGCGGCAGGGGCCTTAAACCCAACCAAAAACATTCAGTACTTC.

The chain employs TRBV28 and TRBJ1-5; D is undetermined. Germline V gives CDR1 MDHEN, CDR2 SYDVKM. This CDR3 spans 17 amino acids. V gave up 3 bases and J gave up 0 bases, with 15 bases separating them. The CDR3: CASSFRAPGGSNQPQHF. CDR3 DNA sequence: TGTGCCAGCAGTTTTAGGGCCCCCGGAGGTAGCAATCAGCCCCAGCATTTT.

Concerning this clone: Different DNA sequences within this sample yield the same CDR3. The V gene is TRBV7-2, the J gene TRBJ1-3, with 8 bases matching TRBD1. CDR3 length: 16 residues. CDR1 and CDR2 (germline): SGHTA, FQGNSA. The J segment lost 3 bases and the V segment lost 1 base, leaving 5 bases of the junction unmatched. The CDR3 loop reads CASSLGGTGGGNTIYF. CDR3 DNA sequence: TGTGCCAGCAGCTTAGGGGGAACAGGGGGTGGAAACACCATATATTTT.

This clone was seen once. This CDR3 is CASSEARQAFGGNTIYF. In nucleotides, the CDR3 is TGTGCCAGCAGTGAAGCTCGGCAGGCCTTTGGTGGAAACACCATATATTTT. The J gene is TRBJ1-3, the V gene TRBV2; no clear D gene. The ends were cut back, 0 bases at V and 3 bases at J, with 15 bases in the middle. The germline CDR1 and CDR2 sequences are SNHLY and FYNNEI. CDR3 length equals 17 residues.